This T cell receptor (beta chain) was captured in a study of blood T cells in healthy people across ages. The second PCR ran about 6 to 11 cycles with a sample-barcoded 5' primer and J-beta primers. Each cDNA was tagged by a template-switch adaptor containing 12 random nucleotides. TCRdb analysed the 5' RACE reads with MiXCR anew, one entry per CDR3 protein. The repertoire holds roughly 1.7 million distinct CDR3 sequences, with roughly 32% as singletons. The CDR3 covers 15 residues. Trimming at V came to 5 bases and at J to 4 bases, leaving 5 bases not matched to a gene. The sequence was obtained from a woman in her 30s in good health. The material sequenced was blood. V and J are TRBV12-3 or TRBV12-4 and TRBJ2-5; TRBD2 aligns across 12 bases. CDR3 DNA sequence: TGTGCCAGCAGTCCGACTAGCGGGAGTACAGAGACCCAGTACTTC. This sequence encodes CASSPTSGSTETQYF.